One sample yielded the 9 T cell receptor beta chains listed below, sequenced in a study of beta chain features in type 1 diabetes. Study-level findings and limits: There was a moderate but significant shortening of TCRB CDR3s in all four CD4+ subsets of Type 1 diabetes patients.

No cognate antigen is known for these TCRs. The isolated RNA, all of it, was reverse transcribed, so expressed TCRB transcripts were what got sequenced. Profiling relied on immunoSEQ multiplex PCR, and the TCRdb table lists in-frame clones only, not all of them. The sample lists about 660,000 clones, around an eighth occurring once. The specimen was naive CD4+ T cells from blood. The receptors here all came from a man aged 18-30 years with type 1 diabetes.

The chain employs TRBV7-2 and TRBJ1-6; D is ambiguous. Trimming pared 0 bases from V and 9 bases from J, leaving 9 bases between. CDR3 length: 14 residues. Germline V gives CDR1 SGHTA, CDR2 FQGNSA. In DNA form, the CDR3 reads TGTGCCAGCAGCTTAGCTTTTGTCGGTTCACCCCTCCACTTT. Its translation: CASSLAFVGSPLHF.

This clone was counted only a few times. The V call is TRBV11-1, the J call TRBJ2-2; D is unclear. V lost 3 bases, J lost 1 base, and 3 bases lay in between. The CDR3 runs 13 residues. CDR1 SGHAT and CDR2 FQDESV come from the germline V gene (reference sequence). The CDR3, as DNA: TGTGCCAGCAGCTTGGTGAACACCGGGGAGCTGTTTTTT. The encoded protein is CASSLVNTGELFF.

CDR3 DNA: TGTGCCAGCAGCCCTCCGGGGTCAGGAAACACCATATATTTT. It encodes CASSPPGSGNTIYF. This chain connects TRBV9 to TRBJ1-3; D unresolved. Between the trimmed V and J ends, which lost 4 bases and 4 bases, there was a span of 12 bases. CDR1 and CDR2 from the germline V gene are SGDLS and YYNGEE. CDR3 length equals 14 residues.

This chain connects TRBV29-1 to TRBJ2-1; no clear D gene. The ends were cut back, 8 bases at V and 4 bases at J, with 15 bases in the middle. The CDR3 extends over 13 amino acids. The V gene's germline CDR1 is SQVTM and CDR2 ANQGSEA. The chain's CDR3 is CSHGQNMYNEQFF. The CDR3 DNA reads TGCAGCCACGGGCAGAATATGTACAATGAGCAGTTCTTC.

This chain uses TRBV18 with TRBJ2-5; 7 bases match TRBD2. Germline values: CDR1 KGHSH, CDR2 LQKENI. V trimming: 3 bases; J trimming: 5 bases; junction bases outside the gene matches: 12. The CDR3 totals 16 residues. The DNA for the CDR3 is TGTGCCAGCTCACCCTCTACTGCGGGAGACGGGGAGACCCAGTACTTC. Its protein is CASSPSTAGDGETQYF.

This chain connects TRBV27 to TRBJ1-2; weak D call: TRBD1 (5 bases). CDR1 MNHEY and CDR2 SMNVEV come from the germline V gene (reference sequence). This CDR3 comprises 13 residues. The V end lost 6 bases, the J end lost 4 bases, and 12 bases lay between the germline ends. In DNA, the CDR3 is TGTGCCAGCAGCAGAGGGGAGGTCTATGGCTACACCTTC. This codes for CASSRGEVYGYTF.

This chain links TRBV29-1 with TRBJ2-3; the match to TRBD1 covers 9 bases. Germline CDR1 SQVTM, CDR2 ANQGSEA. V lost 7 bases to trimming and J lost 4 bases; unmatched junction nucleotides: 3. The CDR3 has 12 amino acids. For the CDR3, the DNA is TGCAGCGGGACAGGGGCGGCAGATACGCAGTATTTT. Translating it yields CSGTGAADTQYF.

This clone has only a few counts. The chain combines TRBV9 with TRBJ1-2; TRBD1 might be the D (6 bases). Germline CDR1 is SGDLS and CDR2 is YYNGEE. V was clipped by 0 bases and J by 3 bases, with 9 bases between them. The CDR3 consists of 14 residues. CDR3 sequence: CASSVANRDYGYTF. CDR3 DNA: TGTGCCAGCAGCGTAGCTAACAGGGACTATGGCTACACCTTC.

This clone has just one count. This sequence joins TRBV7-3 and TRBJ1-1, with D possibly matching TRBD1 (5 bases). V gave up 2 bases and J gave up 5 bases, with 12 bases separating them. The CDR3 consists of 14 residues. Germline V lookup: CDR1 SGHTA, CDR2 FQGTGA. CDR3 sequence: CASSLGRDPTEAFF. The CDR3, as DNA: TGTGCCAGCAGCTTAGGGAGGGACCCGACTGAAGCTTTCTTT. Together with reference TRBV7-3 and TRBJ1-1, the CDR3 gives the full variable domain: GAGVSQTPSNKVTEKGKYVELRCDPISGHTALYWYRQSLGQGPEFLIYFQGTGAADDSGLPNDRFFAVRPEGSVSTLKIQRTERGDSAVYLCASSLGRDPTEAFFGQGTRLTVV.